One and the same sample provided the 27 T cell receptor beta chains below, sequenced in a study of T cell repertoires in ileal Crohn's disease. The table came from immunoSEQ multiplex PCR; TCRdb's copy has only in-frame clones and leaves some out. This sample yields over 14,000 clones, of which roughly 80% are seen a single time; approximately 6% belongs to the top ten. Input material: ileal tissue. The receptors here all came from an adult with Crohn's disease.

This chain links TRBV6-1 with TRBJ2-5, with 10 bases aligning to TRBD2. Germline V lookup: CDR1 MNHNS, CDR2 SASEGT. The CDR3 loop spans 17 amino acids. V lost 4 bases, J lost 6 bases, and 14 bases stayed unmatched. The CDR3 DNA sequence: TGTGCCAGCAGTGCCACAGCGGGAGGGGGGGGTGGGAAGACCCAGTACTTC. Translation: CASSATAGGGGGKTQYF.

This clone was observed a single time. The chain has TRBV9 and TRBJ2-2; D is uncertain. The germline V and J ends were trimmed by 0 bases and 1 base, with 7 bases remaining between them. Germline loops: CDR1 SGDLS, CDR2 YYNGEE. The CDR3 contains 15 residues. CDR3 region: CASSVVGENTGELFF. The CDR3 bases are TGTGCCAGCAGCGTAGTGGGCGAGAACACCGGGGAGCTGTTTTTT.

This chain uses TRBV30 with TRBJ1-1; D not certain. The CDR3 has 16 residues. The V end lost 0 bases, the J end lost 0 bases, and 14 bases lay between the germline ends. The germline gives CDR1 GTSNPN, CDR2 SVGIG (reference sequence). In DNA, the CDR3 is TGTGCCTGGAGTGTTCGGGCGGGGTGGGTGAACACTGAAGCTTTCTTT. This gives the protein CAWSVRAGWVNTEAFF.

This rearrangement joins TRBV15 to TRBJ1-4; D gene uncertain. CDR3 length: 14 residues. The germline gives CDR1 LNHNV, CDR2 YYDKDF (reference sequence). The germline V and J ends were trimmed by 8 bases and 5 bases, with 15 bases remaining between them. The CDR3 sequence is CATGIGRPNEKLFF. CDR3 in DNA: TGTGCCACCGGTATAGGGAGGCCGAATGAAAAACTGTTTTTT.

The J gene is TRBJ1-3, the V gene TRBV9; TRBD1 matches 8 bases. J was trimmed by 0 bases and V by 4 bases; bases with no gene match: 3. Per the germline V gene, CDR1 is SGDLS and CDR2 is YYNGEE. CDR3 length equals 15 residues. The chain's CDR3 is CASSRQGNSGNTIYF. For the CDR3, the DNA is TGTGCCAGCAGCCGACAGGGGAACTCTGGAAACACCATATATTTT.

The V and J genes are TRBV7-9 and TRBJ1-1; the D gene is possibly TRBD1 (6 bases). The CDR3 has 15 residues. V was trimmed by 3 bases and J by 1 base, leaving 12 bases between them. Germline loops: CDR1 SEHNR, CDR2 FQNEAQ (reference sequence). The CDR3 loop reads CASSLGVQGNTEAFF. CDR3 in DNA: TGTGCCAGCAGCTTGGGGGTACAGGGGAACACTGAAGCTTTCTTT.

The V gene is TRBV2, the J gene TRBJ2-4; possibly TRBD2 for D (7 bases). Germline values: CDR1 SNHLY, CDR2 FYNNEI. V was pared by 2 bases and J by 1 base, with 15 bases between. CDR3 length: 17 amino acids. For the CDR3, the DNA is TGTGCCAGCAGTGAAACGCGGGGAGGGGGGGCCAAAAACATTCAGTACTTC. Translated: CASSETRGGGAKNIQYF.

This clone was counted a few times. J is TRBJ2-7 and V is TRBV6-1; 7 nucleotides match TRBD1. The ends lost 4 bases at V and 0 bases at J; junction bases unmatched: 6. The CDR3 runs 15 residues. Germline V gene lookup returns CDR1 MNHNS and CDR2 SASEGT. CDR3 sequence: CASSGIQGSSYEQYF. DNA for the CDR3: TGTGCCAGCAGTGGTATACAGGGGAGCTCCTACGAGCAGTACTTC.

The chain has TRBV19 and TRBJ1-2; D unclear. CDR1 LNHDA and CDR2 SQIVND come from the germline V gene (reference sequence). The V gene lost 7 bases and the J gene lost 2 bases, with 8 bases spanning the gap. The CDR3 contains 12 residues. The CDR3 DNA sequence: TGTGCCAGTATGAACATCAACTATGGCTACACCTTC. Protein sequence: CASMNINYGYTF.

This chain uses TRBV7-3 with TRBJ2-6; weak D call: TRBD1 (6 bases). The germline V gene encodes CDR1 SGHTA and CDR2 FQGTGA. The V and J ends lost 5 bases and 0 bases respectively, with 11 bases between them. This CDR3 region has 16 residues. The CDR3 is CASSLSRGSGANVLTF. The CDR3 coding sequence is TGTGCCAGCAGCCTATCCAGGGGCTCTGGGGCCAACGTCCTGACTTTC.

This chain links TRBV29-1 with TRBJ1-1; 7 nucleotides match TRBD1. The CDR3 length is 13 residues. The ends lost 0 bases at V and 4 bases at J; junction bases unmatched: 2. The germline V gene has CDR1 SQVTM and CDR2 ANQGSEA. This chain's CDR3 is CSVEEDRATEAFF. Written as DNA, the CDR3 is TGCAGCGTTGAAGAAGACAGGGCCACTGAAGCTTTCTTT.

The V and J genes are TRBV15 and TRBJ2-7; the D gene is possibly TRBD1 (5 bases). The CDR3 spans 15 residues. V shed 0 bases and J shed 3 bases, with 12 bases lying between them. Germline V gene lookup returns CDR1 LNHNV and CDR2 YYDKDF (reference sequence). In DNA form, the CDR3 reads TGTGCCACCAGCAGAGATAGGAGACAGAGCTACGAGCAGTACTTC. Translation: CATSRDRRQSYEQYF. Full variable domain (remainder filled in from reference TRBV15 and TRBJ2-7): DAMVIQNPRYQVTQFGKPVTLSCSQTLNHNVMYWYQQKSSQAPKLLFHYYDKDFNNEADTPDNFQSRRPNTSFCFLDIRSPGLGDTAMYLCATSRDRRQSYEQYFGPGTRLTVT.

The CDR3 coding sequence is TGTGCCAGCTCACTCGGACAGGATGGAAACACCATATATTTT. Residues: CASSLGQDGNTIYF. The rearrangement joins TRBV18 to TRBJ1-3, with 7 bases identical to TRBD1. This CDR3 spans 14 amino acids. The germline V gene has CDR1 KGHSH and CDR2 LQKENI. Trimming removed 4 bases from V and 3 bases from J; junction bases left unmatched: 3. The variable domain in full, with the rest retrieved from reference TRBV18 and TRBJ1-3, is NAGVMQNPRHLVRRRGQEARLRCSPMKGHSHVYWYRQLPEEGLKFMVYLQKENIIDESGMPKERFSAEFPKEGPSILRIQQVVRGDSAAYFCASSLGQDGNTIYFGEGSWLTVV.

This chain links TRBV18 with TRBJ2-2, with D hard to call. This CDR3 region has 15 residues. The germline V and J ends were trimmed by 1 base and 4 bases, with 10 bases remaining between them. CDR1 KGHSH and CDR2 LQKENI come from the germline V gene. The CDR3 nucleotides read TGTGCCAGCTCACCACAGAAAGCTAGCACCGGGGAGCTGTTTTTT. It encodes CASSPQKASTGELFF. Looking up the rest from reference TRBV18 and TRBJ2-2 gives the full variable domain: NAGVMQNPRHLVRRRGQEARLRCSPMKGHSHVYWYRQLPEEGLKFMVYLQKENIIDESGMPKERFSAEFPKEGPSILRIQQVVRGDSAAYFCASSPQKASTGELFFGEGSRLTVL.

This clone was picked up a small number of times. J is TRBJ2-7 and V is TRBV18, with 7 bases fitting TRBD1. V was pared by 6 bases and J by 4 bases, with 15 bases of the junction left unmatched. The length of the CDR3 is 16 residues. The germline gives CDR1 KGHSH, CDR2 LQKENI. CDR3 region: CASSAGKDRRFYEQYF. CDR3 nucleotide sequence: TGTGCCAGCTCCGCTGGGAAGGACAGGAGGTTTTACGAGCAGTACTTC.

The rearrangement links TRBV25-1 to TRBJ2-1; 8 bases are shared with TRBD1. The length of the CDR3 is 17 residues. V was pared by 3 bases and J by 0 bases, with 7 bases of the junction left unmatched. Germline V gene sequence: CDR1 MGHDK, CDR2 SYGVNS. CDR3 nucleotide sequence: TGTGCCAGCAGTGATCTCTTTACAGGGGGCTCCTACAATGAGCAGTTCTTC. As protein: CASSDLFTGGSYNEQFF.

The CDR3 sequence: CASSEGQGGNSPLHF. The CDR3 bases are TGTGCCAGCAGTGAAGGACAGGGAGGTAATTCACCCCTCCACTTT. The gene calls are TRBV2 and TRBJ1-6; the match to TRBD1 covers 7 bases. The CDR3 consists of 15 residues. V lost 1 base, J lost 6 bases, and 3 bases stayed unmatched. Germline V lookup: CDR1 SNHLY, CDR2 FYNNEI.

The chain employs TRBV5-1 and TRBJ2-3; 7 bases map to TRBD1. The V segment lost 4 bases and the J segment 3 bases; nucleotides outside the gene matches: 8. There are 15 residues in the CDR3. CDR1 is SGHRS, CDR2 YFSETQ, per germline. The CDR3 bases are TGCGCCAGCAGCCGTACGACAGGGTCGACAGATACGCAGTATTTT. It translates to CASSRTTGSTDTQYF. The full variable domain, its missing parts supplied by reference TRBV5-1 and TRBJ2-3, is KAGVTQTPRYLIKTRGQQVTLSCSPISGHRSVSWYQQTPGQGLQFLFEYFSETQRNKGNFPGRFSGRQFSNSRSEMNVSTLELGDSALYLCASSRTTGSTDTQYFGPGTRLTVL.

The chain carries TRBV5-1 and TRBJ2-1, with TRBD2 matching 14 bases. The CDR3 is 18 residues long. Unmatched junction bases numbered 8, after V lost 4 bases and J lost 2 bases. Germline V CDR1 and CDR2: SGHRS, YFSETQ. CDR3 sequence (DNA): TGCGCCAGCAGCCCACCGGGACTAGCGGGAGTAACCTACAATGAGCAGTTCTTC. Protein product: CASSPPGLAGVTYNEQFF.

J is TRBJ2-4 and V is TRBV5-1; 8 bases agree with TRBD2. CDR3 size: 13 residues. Trimming at V came to 7 bases and at J to 9 bases, leaving 9 bases not matched to a gene. The germline CDR1 and CDR2 sequences are SGHRS and YFSETQ. CDR3 sequence reads: CASSPGGGSIQYF. CDR3 bases: TGCGCCAGCTCCCCCGGGGGGGGGAGCATTCAGTACTTC.

The genes are TRBV29-1 and TRBJ2-5, with TRBD1 matching over 8 bases. Germline trimming cut 4 bases from V and 4 bases from J; bases unmatched to any gene: 5. Germline-derived CDR1 and CDR2 are SQVTM and ANQGSEA. There are 13 residues in the CDR3. The CDR3 bases are TGCAGCGTTGGACAGGGGAGGAGAGAGACCCAGTACTTC. It codes for CSVGQGRRETQYF.

This sequence joins TRBV27 and TRBJ1-4; 9 bases map to TRBD1. CDR1 is MNHEY, CDR2 SMNVEV, per germline (reference sequence). The CDR3 is made up of 15 amino acids. V trimming: 5 bases; J trimming: 3 bases; junction bases outside the gene matches: 4. The CDR3 is CASSQTGGPNEKLFF. As DNA, the CDR3 is TGTGCCAGCAGTCAGACAGGGGGGCCTAATGAAAAACTGTTTTTT.

This clone was seen once. CDR3 coding DNA: TGTGCCAGCAGCTTCGAAGGACGGAGGCTAAATGAAAAACTGTTTTTT. Amino acids: CASSFEGRRLNEKLFF. The chain carries TRBV11-2 and TRBJ1-4, with D unresolved. The CDR3 is made up of 16 amino acids. Germline V gene sequence: CDR1 SGHAT, CDR2 FQNNGV. V was shortened by 3 bases and J by 5 bases, with 16 bases between the two germline ends. Supplemented by reference TRBV11-2 and TRBJ1-4, the full variable domain reads EAGVAQSPRYKIIEKRQSVAFWCNPISGHATLYWYQQILGQGPKLLIQFQNNGVVDDSQLPKDRFSAERLKGVDSTLKIQPAKLEDSAVYLCASSFEGRRLNEKLFFGSGTQLSVL.

The V gene is TRBV5-1, the J gene TRBJ2-7; D unclear. Trimming took 2 bases from V and 5 from J, leaving 14 bases between them. Germline assignment: CDR1 SGHRS and CDR2 YFSETQ. The CDR3 runs to 14 residues. CDR3 sequence: CASSFQALTNEQYF. DNA of the CDR3: TGCGCCAGCAGCTTTCAGGCCCTGACGAACGAGCAGTACTTC. The entire variable domain, with the rest obtained from reference TRBV5-1 and TRBJ2-7, is as follows: KAGVTQTPRYLIKTRGQQVTLSCSPISGHRSVSWYQQTPGQGLQFLFEYFSETQRNKGNFPGRFSGRQFSNSRSEMNVSTLELGDSALYLCASSFQALTNEQYFGPGTRLTVT.

The rearrangement joins TRBV6-1 to TRBJ2-3; perhaps TRBD2 as D (6 bases). CDR3 length: 15 amino acids. Germline CDR1 is MNHNS and CDR2 is SASEGT. The V gene lost 1 base and the J gene lost 6 bases, with 14 bases spanning the gap. CDR3 protein: CASSEVGTRGDTQYF. Written as DNA, the CDR3 is TGTGCCAGCAGTGAAGTCGGGACCCGGGGGGATACGCAGTATTTT.

CDR3 in amino acids: CAWPSGGTDTQYF. The CDR3 nucleotides are TGTGCCTGGCCTAGCGGGGGAACAGATACGCAGTATTTT. The J gene is TRBJ2-3, the V gene TRBV30; 10 positions agree with TRBD2. J lost 3 bases, V lost 5 bases, and 2 bases had no gene match. This CDR3 is 13 amino acids long. CDR1 GTSNPN and CDR2 SVGIG come from the germline V gene (reference sequence).

The V gene is TRBV6-1, the J gene TRBJ2-7; D possibly corresponds to TRBD1 (6 bases). V was cut by 4 bases and J by 4 bases, with 17 bases left in between. Germline assignment: CDR1 MNHNS and CDR2 SASEGT. The CDR3 sequence is 15 residues long. The CDR3 DNA reads TGTGCCAGCAGTGTGATCGACAGGCCCGGGTACGAGCAGTACTTC. Its translation: CASSVIDRPGYEQYF.